This entry concerns a single TCR beta chain. Its antigen is as yet unknown. The data belong to a study of OX40 agonist ivuxolimab in advanced cancers. The overall study: Patients were treated with ivuxolimab, an agonistic anti-OX40 (CD134) antibody. General study findings and limits: Specificity for antigen went undetermined in the expanded peripheral T cells.

TCRdb's table, derived via immunoSEQ multiplex PCR, lists solely in-frame clones and lacks some. The sample carries more than 100,000 clones, over 75% recorded once. This CDR3 contains 13 residues. Deletions cut 3 bases from V and 2 bases from J, with 5 bases between. Germline CDR1 reads LNHDA; CDR2 reads SQIVND (reference sequence). The source of this sequence is an adult with an advanced solid tumor such as melanoma, head and neck, liver or kidney cancer. The sample in question was CD4+ or CD8+ T cells sorted from blood, obtained in a trial of the OX40 agonist ivuxolimab. The chain combines TRBV19 with TRBJ2-1; no clear D gene. CDR3 region: CASSIGPYNEQFF. CDR3 coding DNA: TGTGCCAGTAGTATCGGTCCCTACAATGAGCAGTTCTTC.